This TCR beta chain comes out of a study of T cells expressing NK-cell markers. Looking at the study overall: The eight sequenced donors comprised seven who were HCMV-seropositive and one who was seronegative.

CDR3 length: 16 amino acids. Germline V gene sequence: CDR1 DFQATT, CDR2 SNEGSKA (reference sequence). TCRdb reanalyzed the 5' RACE reads and collapses them to one entry per CDR3 protein, without DNA. The sample totals hundreds of thousands of distinct CDR3 sequences. The receptor comes from a woman between 18 and 75 years old in good health. V usage is TRBV20-1 and J usage is TRBJ2-1; TCRdb calls TRBD1, which cannot be checked without DNA. The sample consisted of blood T cells: a sorted CD56 or NKG2C T cell subset, CD4+ or CD8+ T cells, or bulk PBMC T cells (not recorded which). CDR3: CSARPSSAHPYNEQFF.